These T cell receptor beta chains were read from a single sample in a study of blood T cells in healthy people across ages. MiXCR, applied by TCRdb to the 5' RACE reads, yields one record per CDR3 protein. The sample holds 730,000 or so distinct CDR3 sequences; around 38% are singletons and the top ten take around 30%. Sequencing was performed on blood. These TCRs come from an older man in good health. Each CDR3 is given with its conserved first and last residue. D genes are given only for firm matches. Size values are once, few and many counts, or a class for expanded clones, and some rows have none.

clone_size,v_call,d_call,cdr3_length,j_call,cdr3_nt,cdr3_aa
-,TRBV4-1,-,15,TRBJ2-1,TGCGCCAGCAGCCAAGCACAGGCCGCCTACAATGGGCAGTTCTTC,CASSQAQAAYNGQFF
-,TRBV3-1,TRBD1,14,TRBJ1-6,TGTGCCAGCAGCCAGGACAGGGGCATTTCACCCCTCCACTTT,CASSQDRGISPLHF
-,TRBV2,-,15,TRBJ1-2,TGTGCCAGCAGTGAACACGTTAGCCTCGGGTACGGCTACACCTTC,CASSEHVSLGYGYTF
-,TRBV18,-,13,TRBJ2-5,TGTGCCATCTCAAATGGACAGCAAGAGACCCAGTACTTC,CAISNGQQETQYF
few,TRBV5-1,TRBD1,15,TRBJ1-6,TGCGCCAGCAGCTTGACGACAGGGCAAAATTCACCCCTCCACTTT,CASSLTTGQNSPLHF
few,TRBV6-5,TRBD1,15,TRBJ1-4,TGTGCCAGCAGTTACGGGGACAGGGGGAGTGAAAAACTGTTTTTT,CASSYGDRGSEKLFF
-,TRBV6-2/TRBV6-3,-,15,TRBJ2-1,TGTGCCAGCATTAACCGGGACGGTCCCTACAATGAGCGGTTCTTC,CASINRDGPYNERFF
few,TRBV25-1,-,13,TRBJ2-7,TGTGCCAGCAGACCGGCTGAATCCTACGAGCAGTACTTC,CASRPAESYEQYF
-,TRBV7-9,-,15,TRBJ1-3,TGTGCCAGCAGCTTAGCATGGGGGTCTGCAAACACCATATATTTT,CASSLAWGSANTIYF
many,TRBV7-9,-,11,TRBJ1-2,TGTGCCAGCAGCGAACTCTATGGCTACACCTTC,CASSELYGYTF
-,TRBV20-1,-,15,TRBJ2-1,TGCAGTGCTAGAGATCCAGCGGTCTCCTACAATGAGCAGTTCTTC,CSARDPAVSYNEQFF
once,TRBV12-3/TRBV12-4,-,15,TRBJ1-5,TGTGCCAGCAGTTTAACGGGGGGGCACAATCAGCCCCAGCATTTT,CASSLTGGHNQPQHF
-,TRBV6-1,-,13,TRBJ1-2,TGTGCCAGCAGTGATATCGGATCGGGTGGCTACACCTTC,CASSDIGSGGYTF
-,TRBV12-3/TRBV12-4,TRBD2,16,TRBJ2-2,TGTGCCAGCAGGCTGCCGGGACTAGCGGTAACCGGGGAGCTGTTTTTT,CASRLPGLAVTGELFF
few,TRBV18,-,13,TRBJ2-4,TGTGCCAGCTCACCTGTAGGGATTTTCATTCAGTACTTC,CASSPVGIFIQYF
-,TRBV10-2,-,12,TRBJ1-2,TGCGCCAGCAGTGAACAGGATTATGGCTACACCTTC,CASSEQDYGYTF
-,TRBV30,-,12,TRBJ2-1,TGTGCCTGGACCCAAGGAGAGCATGAGCAGTTCTTC,CAWTQGEHEQFF
-,TRBV6-6,TRBD2,17,TRBJ2-1,TGTGCCAGCAGCTTACCACACCTTAGCGGGAGAGGATATGAGCAGTTCTTC,CASSLPHLSGRGYEQFF
-,TRBV24-1,TRBD1,15,TRBJ2-5,TGTGCCACCAGTGATCGGACAGGGGGTGTCGGAGAGCAGTACTTC,CATSDRTGGVGEQYF
-,TRBV4-1,TRBD1,16,TRBJ1-5,TGCGCCAGCAGCCAAGATATAAGGGGGCGATTTCAGCCCCAGCATTTT,CASSQDIRGRFQPQHF
-,TRBV7-2,-,15,TRBJ2-3,TGTGCCATTTCAGGTAGAGCGAGACGCGGAGATACGCAGTATTTT,CAISGRARRGDTQYF
-,TRBV7-2,-,16,TRBJ1-2,TGTGCCAACAGCTTGAAGGCGTCCCCTTGGTACTATGGCTACACCTTC,CANSLKASPWYYGYTF
-,TRBV10-3,-,14,TRBJ2-1,TGTGCCATCAGTGAGTCGGGGCAGTACAATGAGCAGTTCTTC,CAISESGQYNEQFF
few,TRBV12-5,-,15,TRBJ1-1,TGTGCTAGTGGTTCGACTTGGCAGGGTTCATCTGAAGCTTTCTTT,CASGSTWQGSSEAFF
few,TRBV5-5,TRBD2,17,TRBJ2-1,TGTGCCAGCAGCACCCGGACTAGCGGGAGGGCGGGAAATGAGCAGTTCTTC,CASSTRTSGRAGNEQFF
few,TRBV6-5,-,13,TRBJ2-7,TGTGCCAGCGGAGGGGAGGATAGATACGAGCAGTACTTC,CASGGEDRYEQYF
once,TRBV5-1,-,14,TRBJ2-7,TGCGCCAGCTATGAGAGTTTCCATATCGGTGAGCAGTACTTC,CASYESFHIGEQYF
few,TRBV7-2,-,14,TRBJ2-5,TGTGCCAGCAGCTTATCCGCGTCTCAAGAGACCCAGTACTTC,CASSLSASQETQYF
-,TRBV12-3/TRBV12-4,-,18,TRBJ1-6,TGTGCCAGCAGCCTTGACACCGGGGGAGCCTACTATAATTCACCCCTCCACTTT,CASSLDTGGAYYNSPLHF
-,TRBV6-5,-,12,TRBJ2-1,TGTGCCAGCAGTTTTGCCGGGCGGGAGCAGTTCTTC,CASSFAGREQFF
-,TRBV3-1,-,15,TRBJ2-1,TGTGCCAGCAGCCAAGAAGGGCTAGTCCACAATGAGCAGTTCTTC,CASSQEGLVHNEQFF
-,TRBV13,-,14,TRBJ2-1,TGTGCCAGCAGTTCAGGGGCGAGGGACAATGAGCAGTTCTTC,CASSSGARDNEQFF